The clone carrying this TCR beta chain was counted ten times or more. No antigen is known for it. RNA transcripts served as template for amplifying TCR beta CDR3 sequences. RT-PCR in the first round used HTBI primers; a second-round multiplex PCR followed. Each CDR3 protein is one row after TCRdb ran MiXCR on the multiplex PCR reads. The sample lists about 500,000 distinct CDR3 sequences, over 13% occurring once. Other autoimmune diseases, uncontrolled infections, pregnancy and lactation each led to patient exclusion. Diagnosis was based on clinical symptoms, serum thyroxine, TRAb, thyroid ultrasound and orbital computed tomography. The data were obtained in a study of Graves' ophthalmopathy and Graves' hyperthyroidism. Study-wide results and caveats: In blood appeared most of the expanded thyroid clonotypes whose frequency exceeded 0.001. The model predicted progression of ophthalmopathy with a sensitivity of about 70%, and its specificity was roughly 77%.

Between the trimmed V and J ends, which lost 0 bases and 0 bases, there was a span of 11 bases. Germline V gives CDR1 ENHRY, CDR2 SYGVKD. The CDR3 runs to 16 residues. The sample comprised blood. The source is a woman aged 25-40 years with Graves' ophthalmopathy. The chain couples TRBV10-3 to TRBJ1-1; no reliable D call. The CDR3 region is CAISESKGRLNTEAFF. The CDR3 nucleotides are TGTGCCATCAGTGAGTCGAAGGGTCGGTTGAACACTGAAGCTTTCTTT.